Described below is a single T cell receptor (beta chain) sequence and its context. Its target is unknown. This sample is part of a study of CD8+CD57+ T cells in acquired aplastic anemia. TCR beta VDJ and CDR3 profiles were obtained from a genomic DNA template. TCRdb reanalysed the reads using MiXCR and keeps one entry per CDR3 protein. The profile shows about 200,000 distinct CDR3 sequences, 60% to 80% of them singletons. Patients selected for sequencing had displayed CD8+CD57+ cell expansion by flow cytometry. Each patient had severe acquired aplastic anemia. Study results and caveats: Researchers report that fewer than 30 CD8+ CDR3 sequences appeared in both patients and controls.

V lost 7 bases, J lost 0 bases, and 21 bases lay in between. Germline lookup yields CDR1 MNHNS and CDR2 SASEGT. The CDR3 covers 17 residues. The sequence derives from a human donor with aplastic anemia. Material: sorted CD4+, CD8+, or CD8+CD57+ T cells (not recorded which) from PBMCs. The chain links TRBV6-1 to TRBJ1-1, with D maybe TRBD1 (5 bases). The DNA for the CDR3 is TGTGCCAGCACCCACCCGGAGACAGCCATTATGAACACTGAAGCTTTCTTT. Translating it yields CASTHPETAIMNTEAFF.